A selection of T cell receptor beta chains follows, all from one sample in a study of blood T cell repertoires in COVID-19. TCRdb's copy holds only in-frame clones and misses some; the assay was immunoSEQ multiplex PCR. The repertoire holds roughly 250,000 clones, with 88% as singletons. The sequencing sample was made of PBMCs or T cells enriched from blood (not recorded which). The receptors originated from a woman aged 50 to 60 who had recovered from COVID-19. CDR3s include the opening cysteine and the closing phenylalanine or tryptophan. The order of the fields is J gene, clone size, D gene, V gene, CDR3 DNA, CDR3 protein. A D gene is named only where the DNA matches it firmly. Size is stated for part of the rows, as once, few or many counts, or as a class when the clone is expanded.

J gene: TRBJ1-1
clone size: .
D gene: .
V gene: TRBV19
CDR3 DNA: TGTGCCAGTAGTATCCCCAGGAAGAACACTGAAGCTTTCTTT
CDR3 protein: CASSIPRKNTEAFF

J gene: TRBJ2-5
clone size: .
D gene: .
V gene: TRBV11-2
CDR3 DNA: TGTGCCAGCAGTTACTTCGCGGCGAACCAAGAGACCCAGTACTTC
CDR3 protein: CASSYFAANQETQYF

J gene: TRBJ1-5
clone size: .
D gene: .
V gene: TRBV6-5
CDR3 DNA: TGTGCCAGCAGTGACTCGCCGGGTCAGCCCCAGCATTTT
CDR3 protein: CASSDSPGQPQHF

J gene: TRBJ1-6
clone size: .
D gene: .
V gene: TRBV7-9
CDR3 DNA: TGTGCCAGCAGCTTAGCTGCGGGTCTAGGATCCTATAATTCACCCCTCCACTTT
CDR3 protein: CASSLAAGLGSYNSPLHF

J gene: TRBJ1-4
clone size: .
D gene: .
V gene: TRBV19
CDR3 DNA: TGTGCCAGTAGTATTGGGACTGTCGGCCGTAACGAAAAACTGTTTTTT
CDR3 protein: CASSIGTVGRNEKLFF

J gene: TRBJ1-1
clone size: .
D gene: TRBD1
V gene: TRBV27
CDR3 DNA: TGTGCCAGCAGTTTCGACAGGGGGGACACTGAAGCTTTCTTT
CDR3 protein: CASSFDRGDTEAFF

J gene: TRBJ2-1
clone size: .
D gene: TRBD2
V gene: TRBV5-6
CDR3 DNA: TGTGCCAGCGGGAAAAGCGGGAGGTATGGGGAGCAGTTCTTC
CDR3 protein: CASGKSGRYGEQFF

J gene: TRBJ2-3
clone size: .
D gene: .
V gene: TRBV5-5
CDR3 DNA: TGTGCCAGCACTGGGGGAGGATATTACACAGATACGCAGTATTTT
CDR3 protein: CASTGGGYYTDTQYF

J gene: TRBJ2-5
clone size: .
D gene: .
V gene: TRBV3-1/TRBV3-2
CDR3 DNA: TGTGCCAGCAGCCAAAACAGGGTTTTTGGGACCCAGTACTTC
CDR3 protein: CASSQNRVFGTQYF

J gene: TRBJ1-5
clone size: .
D gene: .
V gene: TRBV12-3/TRBV12-4
CDR3 DNA: TGTGCCAGCAGTTTGGGCGGGTATCAGCCCCAGCATTTT
CDR3 protein: CASSLGGYQPQHF

J gene: TRBJ1-1
clone size: once
D gene: .
V gene: TRBV5-5
CDR3 DNA: TGTGCCAGCAGCTTGACTCAGGTGGGAGGCGCTGAAGCTTTCTTT
CDR3 protein: CASSLTQVGGAEAFF

J gene: TRBJ2-1
clone size: .
D gene: .
V gene: TRBV9
CDR3 DNA: TGTGCCAGCAGCGGAAGGGTTAGGGGCGATGAGCAGTTCTTC
CDR3 protein: CASSGRVRGDEQFF

J gene: TRBJ2-7
clone size: .
D gene: .
V gene: TRBV5-1
CDR3 DNA: TGCGCCAGCAGCTCGGACAGACCCGAGAGGGGGCAGTACTTC
CDR3 protein: CASSSDRPERGQYF

J gene: TRBJ2-7
clone size: once
D gene: .
V gene: TRBV27
CDR3 DNA: TGTGCCAGCAGCTTGGCGGGGCTCGGGAACGAGCAGTACTTC
CDR3 protein: CASSLAGLGNEQYF

J gene: TRBJ1-2
clone size: .
D gene: .
V gene: TRBV28
CDR3 DNA: TGTGCCACGGCGGGGGGGGTAGGCTACACCTTC
CDR3 protein: CATAGGVGYTF

J gene: TRBJ2-3
clone size: .
D gene: TRBD2
V gene: TRBV4-2
CDR3 DNA: TGTGCCAGCAGCCAAGATTGGTCTCTAGCGGGAGGGGGTAATACGCAGTATTTT
CDR3 protein: CASSQDWSLAGGGNTQYF

J gene: TRBJ1-3
clone size: .
D gene: .
V gene: TRBV4-2
CDR3 DNA: TGTGCCAGCAGCCAAGATTTTTCTCCCGGTAGTGGAAACACCATATATTTT
CDR3 protein: CASSQDFSPGSGNTIYF

J gene: TRBJ1-2
clone size: .
D gene: TRBD1
V gene: TRBV6-5
CDR3 DNA: TGTGCCAGCAGTTTTAAGGGGGCATGGGGCTACACCTTC
CDR3 protein: CASSFKGAWGYTF

J gene: TRBJ2-7
clone size: .
D gene: TRBD1
V gene: TRBV29-1
CDR3 DNA: TGCAGCGTTTGGGACAGAAGCTCCTACGAGCAGTACTTC
CDR3 protein: CSVWDRSSYEQYF

J gene: TRBJ1-4
clone size: .
D gene: TRBD1
V gene: TRBV5-4
CDR3 DNA: TGTGCCAGCAGCAGGACAGGGGGCCGAACTAATGAAAAACTGTTTTTT
CDR3 protein: CASSRTGGRTNEKLFF

J gene: TRBJ1-2
clone size: .
D gene: .
V gene: TRBV28
CDR3 DNA: TGTGCCAGCAGCCCTGTTAGGCAGGGCCCCACAACTAACTATGGCTACACCTTC
CDR3 protein: CASSPVRQGPTTNYGYTF

J gene: TRBJ2-1
clone size: .
D gene: TRBD2
V gene: TRBV5-1
CDR3 DNA: TGCGCCAGCAGCTTGCGGCCTAGCGGGGAGTTCGAGAATGAGCAGTTCTTC
CDR3 protein: CASSLRPSGEFENEQFF

J gene: TRBJ2-7
clone size: .
D gene: TRBD1
V gene: TRBV6-6
CDR3 DNA: TGTGCCAGCAGTGGATCCGGGACAGGGGGATTAAGCTCCTACGAGCAGTACTTC
CDR3 protein: CASSGSGTGGLSSYEQYF

J gene: TRBJ1-5
clone size: few
D gene: TRBD1
V gene: TRBV30
CDR3 DNA: TGTGCCTGGAGCCCTTGGGGACAGGGGGCCCATCAGCCCCAGCATTTT
CDR3 protein: CAWSPWGQGAHQPQHF

J gene: TRBJ2-1
clone size: .
D gene: TRBD2
V gene: TRBV6-5
CDR3 DNA: TGTGCCAGCAGCCAAAGGACTAGCGATGAGCAGTTCTTC
CDR3 protein: CASSQRTSDEQFF

J gene: TRBJ1-2
clone size: .
D gene: TRBD1
V gene: TRBV13
CDR3 DNA: TGTGCCAGCAGCTTGCAGACAGGGGTGGGCTATGGCTACACCTTC
CDR3 protein: CASSLQTGVGYGYTF

J gene: TRBJ2-1
clone size: .
D gene: TRBD1
V gene: TRBV19
CDR3 DNA: TGTGCCAGTAGTAAATTGACAGGGGAGTGGTTCTTC
CDR3 protein: CASSKLTGEWFF

J gene: TRBJ2-5
clone size: .
D gene: .
V gene: TRBV14
CDR3 DNA: TGTGCCAGCAGCCAAGATGTCGGGAGAAGCGAGACCCAGTACTTC
CDR3 protein: CASSQDVGRSETQYF

J gene: TRBJ1-2
clone size: once
D gene: .
V gene: TRBV5-4
CDR3 DNA: TGTGCCAGCAATGACAGGCCCGGAACCGGAATTCACTATGGCTACACCTTC
CDR3 protein: CASNDRPGTGIHYGYTF

J gene: TRBJ2-2
clone size: once
D gene: TRBD2
V gene: TRBV29-1
CDR3 DNA: TGCAGCGTTCGATTCTTGCGGGAGACCGGGGAGCTGTTTTTT
CDR3 protein: CSVRFLRETGELFF

J gene: TRBJ2-5
clone size: .
D gene: TRBD2
V gene: TRBV6-2/TRBV6-3
CDR3 DNA: TGTGCCAGCAGTAAGGGACTAGCGGGAGGAGGGACCCAGTACTTC
CDR3 protein: CASSKGLAGGGTQYF

J gene: TRBJ2-1
clone size: .
D gene: TRBD2
V gene: TRBV3-1/TRBV3-2
CDR3 DNA: TGTGCCAGCAGCCAAGCAAGACTAGCGCCTTACAATGAGCAGTTCTTC
CDR3 protein: CASSQARLAPYNEQFF

J gene: TRBJ1-1
clone size: .
D gene: .
V gene: TRBV28
CDR3 DNA: TGTGCCAGCAGTGTGGCAGGGCGCGTCACTGAAGCTTTCTTT
CDR3 protein: CASSVAGRVTEAFF

J gene: TRBJ2-2
clone size: .
D gene: TRBD2
V gene: TRBV5-1
CDR3 DNA: TGCGCCAGCAGCTTGGCCAACCGGGGACTAGCGGAGAGGGGTGTCACCGGGGAGCTGTTTTTT
CDR3 protein: CASSLANRGLAERGVTGELFF

J gene: TRBJ2-7
clone size: .
D gene: .
V gene: TRBV12-2
CDR3 DNA: TGTGCAAGTCGCTTAGCCCAGACACCGAACTACGAGCAGTACTTC
CDR3 protein: CASRLAQTPNYEQYF

J gene: TRBJ1-2
clone size: .
D gene: .
V gene: TRBV24-1
CDR3 DNA: TGTGCCACCAGTGCCTTGGGGCGGGGCTACACCTTC
CDR3 protein: CATSALGRGYTF

J gene: TRBJ2-3
clone size: .
D gene: TRBD2
V gene: TRBV7-3
CDR3 DNA: TGTGCCAGCAGCTTAACGGGAGGGCCCTCAGATACGCAGTATTTT
CDR3 protein: CASSLTGGPSDTQYF

J gene: TRBJ1-1
clone size: .
D gene: .
V gene: TRBV18
CDR3 DNA: TGTGCCAGCTCACCCGCCCCCTTAGTGAACACTGAAGCTTTCTTT
CDR3 protein: CASSPAPLVNTEAFF

J gene: TRBJ2-5
clone size: .
D gene: TRBD2
V gene: TRBV28
CDR3 DNA: TGTGCCAGCACCCCCCTAGGCGGGACTAGAGAGACCCAGTACTTC
CDR3 protein: CASTPLGGTRETQYF

J gene: TRBJ2-2
clone size: .
D gene: TRBD2
V gene: TRBV9
CDR3 DNA: TGTGCCAGCAGCGTAGTAGCGGGAGGATTAAACACCGGGGAGCTGTTTTTT
CDR3 protein: CASSVVAGGLNTGELFF

J gene: TRBJ2-7
clone size: .
D gene: TRBD1
V gene: TRBV7-9
CDR3 DNA: TGTGCCAGCAGCCTTCGACAGGGGTGGAGTGAGCAGTACTTC
CDR3 protein: CASSLRQGWSEQYF

J gene: TRBJ1-6
clone size: .
D gene: .
V gene: TRBV5-8
CDR3 DNA: TGTGCCAGCAGAAGGCGGGGTCCCAATTCACCCCTCCACTTT
CDR3 protein: CASRRRGPNSPLHF

J gene: TRBJ1-1
clone size: .
D gene: .
V gene: TRBV6-5
CDR3 DNA: TGTGCCAGCAGTTATCGACAGGCGGCGAACACTGAAGCTTTCTTT
CDR3 protein: CASSYRQAANTEAFF

J gene: TRBJ2-7
clone size: few
D gene: TRBD1
V gene: TRBV2
CDR3 DNA: TGTGCCAGCAGGATACCGGGACAGGGGTTCTCCTACGAGCAGTACTTC
CDR3 protein: CASRIPGQGFSYEQYF

J gene: TRBJ2-5
clone size: .
D gene: TRBD2
V gene: TRBV18
CDR3 DNA: TGTGCCAGCTCGCCGAAACTAGCGACCCAAGAGACCCAGTACTTC
CDR3 protein: CASSPKLATQETQYF

J gene: TRBJ1-5
clone size: .
D gene: .
V gene: TRBV2
CDR3 DNA: TGTGCCAGCGCCAGGGAGGGTGATCTCCGTCAGCCCCAGCATTTT
CDR3 protein: CASAREGDLRQPQHF

J gene: TRBJ2-1
clone size: once
D gene: TRBD1
V gene: TRBV6-5
CDR3 DNA: TGTGCCAGCAGTTCCCCGGGACAGGGTACCCATGAGCAGTTCTTC
CDR3 protein: CASSSPGQGTHEQFF

J gene: TRBJ1-5
clone size: .
D gene: TRBD1
V gene: TRBV6-2/TRBV6-3
CDR3 DNA: TGTGCCAGCAGTTACATGCAGGGGGCTAGTGGCAATCAGCCCCAGCATTTT
CDR3 protein: CASSYMQGASGNQPQHF

J gene: TRBJ2-7
clone size: .
D gene: .
V gene: TRBV28
CDR3 DNA: TGTGCCAGCAGTTCTTACGGGACTCTTGACTACGAGCAGTACTTC
CDR3 protein: CASSSYGTLDYEQYF

J gene: TRBJ2-6
clone size: .
D gene: TRBD1
V gene: TRBV18
CDR3 DNA: TGTGCCAGCTCACCACCGGCGACAGGGAACTCTGGGGCCAACGTCCTGACTTTC
CDR3 protein: CASSPPATGNSGANVLTF

J gene: TRBJ2-1
clone size: .
D gene: .
V gene: TRBV11-2
CDR3 DNA: TGTGCCAGCAGCAGGGGCCTCCCCCAGCCCTACAATGAGCAGTTCTTC
CDR3 protein: CASSRGLPQPYNEQFF